This T cell receptor (beta chain) was sequenced during a study of glioma-infiltrating T cells. The study, taken as a whole, reports: Tissue-blood divergence was below expectation in non-neoplastic patients, above in gliomas. Only very few CDR3 sequences appeared in both tissue and blood.

About this clonotype: Its cognate antigen is unknown.

Amplification of TCR alpha and beta CDR3 regions from RNA used iRepertoire nested multiplex PCR. Tissue mRNA or PBMC total RNA, about 95-450 ng, went into one-step reverse transcription and amplification. TCRdb re-derived calls from the multiplex PCR reads in MiXCR, one entry per CDR3 protein. In the table there are under 200,000 distinct CDR3 sequences, 30% to 40% of which are singletons. V shed 2 bases and J 7 bases; nucleotides not matched to a gene: 3. The CDR3 contains 13 residues. Sequenced: glioma tissue, nonneoplastic brain tissue, or PBMCs (not recorded which). This sequence was found in a human donor with low-grade glioma or glioblastoma, undergoing nonglioma brain surgery, or in good health (not recorded which). This chain uses TRBV12-3 or TRBV12-4 with TRBJ1-1; 8 bases are a match to TRBD1. CDR3 residues: CASSLQGANEAFF. CDR3 sequence (DNA): TGTGCCAGCAGTTTACAGGGGGCGAATGAAGCTTTCTTT.